This TCR beta chain appears in the sequencing data of a study of T cells in localized non-small cell lung cancer (dated by TCRdb to 2020 to 2021). For the wider study: The study examined T cell repertoires in under 300 patients with early-stage NSCLC and compared tumors with uninvolved tumor-adjacent lungs. Of the NSCLC patients, 120 to 150 were male and some 97 were female, and the mean age was approximately 66 years. All 220 or so NSCLC patients in the cohort were treatment-naive and had localized lung tumors that were resected.

Taking its sample share into account, this clone is medium-sized (0.01 to 0.1%). Its specific antigen is unknown. The input lacks base qualities; no much larger clone sits a single base away. The CDR3 numbers 14 residues from cysteine through phenylalanine. The retained sequence is limited to the CDR3, 42 bases, with the frame set at the first base. Based on the germline V gene, the CDR1 and CDR2 sequences are MNHGY and SAAAGT. V is reduced by 6 bases and J by 1 base, leaving a spacing of 12 bases between them. The immunoSEQ Assay was used to sequence TCR beta CDR3 regions from DNA. The study's own analysis went as follows. T cell density was computed as TCR beta template counts normalized to usable DNA estimated by amplifying housekeeping genes. Using the preseqR package, richness was estimated by extrapolating to 120,000 templates for tissue samples and 400,000 templates for PBMC samples. Clonality was defined by subtracting Pielou's evenness from one. Differential abundance testing on productive amino-acid clonotypes, with a minimum total count of 5 and an alpha of 0.1, was used to identify tissue-enriched TCRs. The Jaccard Index and the Morisita Overlap Index were used to quantify repertoire overlap between compartments. GLIPH clustered TCR beta CDR3s with public tetramer-defined viral CDR3s; viral motifs required at least three viral sequences plus V-gene enrichment. The table comes from immuneACCESS by way of TCRdb, which keeps in-frame sequences with V and J called. Part of the clones is missing from these tables; in studies checked, under half for an unresolved V gene and the rest for unknown reasons. V and J calls plus clone size are reproduced from that table; the DNA served to infer D and trimming. Present in this sample are thousands of clones, about 15% of which were seen just once. 4.8% of the sample is taken by the ten largest.

Study-level results and caveats: Because the study design was exploratory, TCR variables were selected using unadjusted p-values without false-discovery rate correction. The highest T cell clonality was observed in uninvolved tumor-adjacent lung, where clonality exceeded that of tumor, suggesting that antigenic responses were more focused in uninvolved tumor-adjacent lung. Of the top 100 tumor clones, a median of roughly 60 were detected in paired uninvolved adjacent lung; 28 were also among that lung's top 100. Higher blood T cell density associated with longer overall survival, while higher adjacent-lung clonality associated with shorter survival. Multi-region tumor sequencing was not performed, so intratumor heterogeneity could not be excluded.

Uninvolved adjacent lung was taken at least 2 cm from the tumor margin and confirmed free of atypia by two independent pathologists. At diagnosis, peripheral blood, uninvolved tumor-adjacent lung and tumor were collected and stored as a combination of fresh-frozen and FFPE material. Source: normal lung tissue next to the tumor, taken before any cancer treatment. This sequence uses TRBV6-8 and TRBJ1-1; 5 matching bases give a weak D call of TRBD1. The receptor was isolated from a male donor at least 60 years old with stage II squamous cell lung carcinoma. The CDR3 protein is CASRSGTANTEAFF. The nucleotide sequence is TGTGCCAGCAGATCCGGGACGGCGAACACTGAAGCTTTCTTT.